These 8 T cell receptor beta chains were all obtained from the same sample, sequenced in a study of blood T cell repertoires in COVID-19. The method was immunoSEQ multiplex PCR; TCRdb's version includes in-frame clones alone and lacks a portion of them. The data show over 150,000 clones, about four fifths seen once. The sample comprised peripheral blood. Every receptor here comes from a woman aged 55-70 years with acute or convalescent COVID-19.

The rearrangement uses TRBV6-5 and TRBJ1-2; D is possibly TRBD1 (5 bases). Per the germline V gene, CDR1 is MNHEY and CDR2 is SVGAGI. This CDR3 has 15 amino acids. Trimming pared 8 bases from V and 2 bases from J, leaving 18 bases between. In DNA, the CDR3 is TGTGCCAGCCTCTTCCGGGACTCTATAAACTATGGCTACACCTTC. This codes for CASLFRDSINYGYTF.

V and J are TRBV18 and TRBJ1-2; tentative D call: TRBD1 (6 bases). Germline assignment: CDR1 KGHSH and CDR2 LQKENI. V was shortened by 4 bases and J by 0 bases, with 9 bases between the two germline ends. The CDR3 is 14 amino acids. The CDR3 spells CASSRGGSNYGYTF. The CDR3 coding sequence is TGTGCCAGCTCACGGGGGGGCTCTAACTATGGCTACACCTTC.

This sequence joins TRBV6-5 and TRBJ1-1; D not resolved. The germline V and J ends were trimmed by 2 bases and 0 bases, with 10 bases remaining between them. CDR3 length: 15 residues. CDR1 is MNHEY and CDR2 is SVGAGI in the germline V gene. The DNA of the CDR3 is TGTGCCAGCAGTTACGGGGAGACAATGAACACTGAAGCTTTCTTT. This sequence encodes CASSYGETMNTEAFF.

Only a few counts were recorded for this clone. The gene calls are TRBV5-1 and TRBJ2-5; D may be TRBD2 (6 bases). V dropped 7 bases and J dropped 5 bases, with 21 bases sitting between them. The CDR3 runs 15 residues. Germline CDR1 is SGHRS and CDR2 is YFSETQ. CDR3 residues: CASCKGPTGEETQYF. For the CDR3, the DNA is TGCGCCAGCTGCAAAGGCCCAACGGGGGAGGAGACCCAGTACTTC.

The chain uses TRBV27 and TRBJ1-6; the D is unclear. The V gene's germline CDR1 is MNHEY and CDR2 SMNVEV (reference sequence). The CDR3 is 15 residues long. The ends were cut back, 0 bases at V and 4 bases at J, with 7 bases in the middle. CDR3 in DNA: TGTGCCAGCAGTTTATCTCCCTTATATAATTCACCCCTCCACTTT. Translating gives CASSLSPLYNSPLHF.

The chain links TRBV18 to TRBJ2-1; no firm D call. CDR1 is KGHSH, CDR2 LQKENI, per germline. The CDR3 contains 11 residues. Trimming stripped 2 bases from V and 7 bases from J, with 3 bases between. CDR3 in DNA: TGTGCCAGCTCACCAGCGAATGAGCAGTTCTTC. Residues: CASSPANEQFF.

The J gene is TRBJ1-5, the V gene TRBV20-1; D is perhaps TRBD1 (5 bases). Germline V gene lookup returns CDR1 DFQATT and CDR2 SNEGSKA (reference sequence). The CDR3 extends over 16 amino acids. V lost 3 bases to trimming and J lost 6 bases, with 21 bases between them. CDR3 DNA sequence: TGCAGTGCTAGTAATCAGCAGGGACTACGGGTTCAGCCCCAGCATTTT. This translates into CSASNQQGLRVQPQHF.

With respect to this clone: The same CDR3 is also encoded by other DNA sequences in this sample. The rearrangement links TRBV27 to TRBJ1-2; 9 bases are shared with TRBD1. Unmatched junction bases numbered 5, after V lost 4 bases and J lost 2 bases. This CDR3 contains 15 residues. CDR1 MNHEY and CDR2 SMNVEV come from the germline V gene (reference sequence). Here the CDR3 reads CASSSPGQGNYGYTF. The DNA for the CDR3 is TGTGCCAGCAGTTCCCCGGGACAGGGCAACTATGGCTACACCTTC.